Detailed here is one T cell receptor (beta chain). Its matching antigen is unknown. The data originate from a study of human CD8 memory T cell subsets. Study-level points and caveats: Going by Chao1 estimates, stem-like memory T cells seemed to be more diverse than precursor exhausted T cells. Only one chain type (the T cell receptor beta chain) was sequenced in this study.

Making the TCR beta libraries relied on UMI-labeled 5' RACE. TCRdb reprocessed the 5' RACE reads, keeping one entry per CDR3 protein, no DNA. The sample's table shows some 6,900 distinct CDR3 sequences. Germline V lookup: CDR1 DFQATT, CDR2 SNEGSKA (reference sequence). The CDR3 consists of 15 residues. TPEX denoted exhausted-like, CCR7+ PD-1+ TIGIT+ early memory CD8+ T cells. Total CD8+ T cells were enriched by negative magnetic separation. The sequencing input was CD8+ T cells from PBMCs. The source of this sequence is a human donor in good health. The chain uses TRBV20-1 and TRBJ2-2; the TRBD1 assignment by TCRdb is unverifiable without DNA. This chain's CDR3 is CSARDAQGFTGELFF.